This entry concerns a single T cell receptor (beta chain). Its specificity is unknown. The sample is drawn from a study of PD-L1 blockade in urothelial cancer. Study-level information: The year 2014 saw patients start atezolizumab, 1,200 mg intravenously every 3 weeks. When blood samples were assessed, the median T cell count was 141,255.

The method was immunoSEQ multiplex PCR; TCRdb's version includes in-frame clones alone and lacks a portion of them. The sample gives 85,000 to 130,000 clones, roughly nine tenths of which show up once; approximately 1% is in the top ten. There were between 1 and 8 samples from each patient, taken pretreatment and on-treatment. Study outcomes and limitations: Pretreatment clonality of the blood TCR repertoire below the median was predictive of superior survival.

The receptor was derived from a woman older than 75 with urothelial cancer. This specimen was PBMCs, taken around atezolizumab (anti-PD-L1) treatment.

The CDR3 loop reads CASSSGQGGVNEQFF. The CDR3 DNA reads as TGTGCCAGCAGTTCAGGACAGGGGGGGGTCAATGAGCAGTTCTTC. The chain combines TRBV6-4 with TRBJ2-1; TRBD1 matches at 10 bases. V trimming: 5 bases; J trimming: 6 bases; junction bases outside the gene matches: 7. This CDR3 has 15 residues. The germline gives CDR1 MRHNA, CDR2 SNTAGT.